Below, 13 T cell receptor beta chains from the same sample are listed, as sequenced in a study of cytomegalovirus exposure and HLA in healthy donors. Vbeta (60) and Jbeta (13) primers were used in the PCR. Method: immunoSEQ multiplex PCR; TCRdb's copy keeps in-frame clones and lacks some. The table has about 130,000 clones, about 79% seen once; the top ten hold about 2.5%. The sequenced sample was PBMCs. These receptors all stem from a man aged 50 to 60 in good health and CMV-seronegative.

The rearrangement joins TRBV5-4 to TRBJ2-7, with TRBD2 matching 8 bases. The germline CDR1 and CDR2 sequences are SGHNT and YYREEE (reference sequence). The CDR3 loop spans 12 amino acids. Germline trimming cut 6 bases from V and 6 bases from J; bases unmatched to any gene: 5. The CDR3 DNA follows: TGTGCCAGCAACAACCTAGCGGGCGAGCAGTACTTC. Protein sequence: CASNNLAGEQYF.

The rearrangement joins TRBV6-1 to TRBJ1-5; 9 positions match TRBD1. V was clipped by 1 base and J by 7 bases; unmatched bases: 2. The CDR3 spans 14 residues. Germline assignment: CDR1 MNHNS and CDR2 SASEGT. The CDR3 sequence is CASSEGTGGQPQHF. CDR3 coding DNA: TGTGCCAGCAGTGAAGGCACAGGGGGCCAGCCCCAGCATTTT.

V gene TRBV4-1 combines with J gene TRBJ2-1, with a weak D call TRBD1 (6 bases). The germline V and J ends were trimmed by 2 bases and 15 bases, with 11 bases remaining between them. The length of the CDR3 is 11 residues. Per the germline V gene, CDR1 is MGHRA and CDR2 is YSYEKL. The CDR3 DNA follows: TGCGCCAGCAGCCAAAACAGGGTCTGGTTCTTC. It specifies CASSQNRVWFF.

The V gene is TRBV6-1, the J gene TRBJ2-5; TRBD1 matches 7 bases. The V and J ends lost 8 bases and 3 bases, in that order; junction bases with no gene match: 9. The CDR3 is 14 amino acids. Germline values: CDR1 MNHNS, CDR2 SASEGT. The CDR3 is CASSRGGAEETQYF. CDR3 in DNA: TGTGCCAGCTCGAGAGGGGGCGCGGAAGAGACCCAGTACTTC.

The V call is TRBV19, the J call TRBJ2-1, with 8 positions matching TRBD1. The trim removed 5 bases at V and 0 bases at J, leaving 3 bases unmatched. The CDR3 is 15 amino acids. From germline, CDR1 is LNHDA and CDR2 SQIVND (reference sequence). DNA of the CDR3: TGTGCCAGTAGTCCAGGGGGCAGCTCCTACAATGAGCAGTTCTTC. As protein: CASSPGGSSYNEQFF.

The chain employs TRBV30 and TRBJ1-4, with 9 bases identical to TRBD1. V was pared by 3 bases and J by 4 bases, with 18 bases of the junction left unmatched. Germline V gene data show CDR1 as GTSNPN and CDR2 as SVGIG (reference sequence). CDR3 length: 19 amino acids. The CDR3 nucleotides are TGTGCCTGGAGCGCGGGACATACAGGGGGCCCCACACTTAATGAAAAACTGTTTTTT. Encoded protein: CAWSAGHTGGPTLNEKLFF.

This clone showed up just a few times. The J gene is TRBJ2-7, the V gene TRBV15; the D gene is possibly TRBD2 (5 bases). This CDR3 is built from 14 residues. V lost 1 base and J lost 0, with 7 bases in between. The germline V gene encodes CDR1 LNHNV and CDR2 YYDKDF (reference sequence). The CDR3 sequence is CATSRVRVSYEQYF. CDR3 sequence (DNA): TGTGCCACCAGCAGAGTGAGGGTCTCCTACGAGCAGTACTTC.

The V call is TRBV2, the J call TRBJ1-1; 9 bases are a match to TRBD1. This CDR3 is 15 amino acids long. CDR1 and CDR2 from the germline V gene are SNHLY and FYNNEI. Trimming cost V 6 bases and J 1 base; bases outside gene matches: 6. CDR3 DNA sequence: TGTGCCAGCAGGGGACAGGGAGGTTGGAACACTGAAGCTTTCTTT. Translation gives CASRGQGGWNTEAFF.

This clone was recorded once. The rearrangement uses TRBV5-1 and TRBJ1-1, with 9 bases that match TRBD1. J lost 4 bases, V lost 3 bases, and 13 bases had no gene match. Germline assignment: CDR1 SGHRS and CDR2 YFSETQ. This CDR3 region has 17 residues. DNA of the CDR3: TGCGCCAGCAGCTCGATGGGACAGGGTAGCTTGGGCACTGAAGCTTTCTTT. Amino acids: CASSSMGQGSLGTEAFF.

The rearrangement joins TRBV18 to TRBJ1-5, with TRBD1 matching 9 bases. V lost 3 bases to trimming and J lost 14 bases; unmatched junction nucleotides: 5. Germline V CDR1 and CDR2: KGHSH, LQKENI. CDR3 size: 12 residues. This chain's CDR3 is CASSPGQGLKHF. The CDR3 DNA sequence: TGTGCCAGCTCACCCGGACAGGGGCTGAAGCATTTT.

V usage is TRBV5-4 and J usage is TRBJ2-5, with TRBD2 matching over 9 bases. This CDR3 region has 14 residues. Germline values: CDR1 SGHNT, CDR2 YYREEE (reference sequence). Trimming at V came to 3 bases and at J to 5 bases, leaving 5 bases not matched to a gene. CDR3: CASSSRTSDETQYF. In DNA form, the CDR3 reads TGTGCCAGCAGCTCCCGGACTAGCGATGAGACCCAGTACTTC. Looking up the rest from reference TRBV5-4 and TRBJ2-5 gives the full variable domain: ETGVTQSPTHLIKTRGQQVTLRCSSQSGHNTVSWYQQALGQGPQFIFQYYREEENGRGNFPPRFSGLQFPNYSSELNVNALELDDSALYLCASSSRTSDETQYFGPGTRLLVL.

V usage is TRBV5-4 and J usage is TRBJ2-5, with 10 bases lining up with TRBD2. Germline CDR1 SGHNT, CDR2 YYREEE (reference sequence). The CDR3 spans 14 residues. V trimming: 4 bases; J trimming: 10 bases; junction bases outside the gene matches: 10. The CDR3 sequence: CASSPAGGPVNQYF. The CDR3 DNA sequence: TGTGCCAGCAGCCCAGCGGGGGGGCCGGTCAACCAGTACTTC.

This rearrangement joins TRBV7-3 to TRBJ2-1, with 8 bases lining up with TRBD2. The CDR3 sequence is 15 residues long. CDR1 and CDR2 (germline): SGHTA, FQGTGA. Trimming removed 5 bases from V and 7 bases from J; junction bases left unmatched: 10. In nucleotides, the CDR3 is TGTGCCAGCAGCCCAAAGGGGACTAGTCAGAATGAGCAGTTCTTC. Protein: CASSPKGTSQNEQFF.